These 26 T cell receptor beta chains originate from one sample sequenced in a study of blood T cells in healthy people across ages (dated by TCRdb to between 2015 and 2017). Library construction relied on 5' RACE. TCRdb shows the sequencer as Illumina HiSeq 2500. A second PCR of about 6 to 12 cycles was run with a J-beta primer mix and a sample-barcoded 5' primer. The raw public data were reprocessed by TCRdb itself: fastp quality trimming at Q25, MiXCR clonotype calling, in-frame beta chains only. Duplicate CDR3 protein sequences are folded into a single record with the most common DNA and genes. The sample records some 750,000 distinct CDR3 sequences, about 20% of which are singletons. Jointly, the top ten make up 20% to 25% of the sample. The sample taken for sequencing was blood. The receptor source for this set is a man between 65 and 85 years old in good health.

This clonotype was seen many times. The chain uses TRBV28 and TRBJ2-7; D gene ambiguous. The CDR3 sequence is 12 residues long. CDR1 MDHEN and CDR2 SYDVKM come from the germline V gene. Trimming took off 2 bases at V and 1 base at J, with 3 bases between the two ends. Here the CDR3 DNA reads TGTGCCAGCAGTTTAGGGTCCTACGAGCAGTACGTC. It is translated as CASSLGSYEQYV.

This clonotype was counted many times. CDR3 in amino acids: CSARLQGMGGELFF. The CDR3 bases are TGCAGTGCTAGACTACAGGGGATGGGCGGGGAGCTGTTTTTT. The gene calls are TRBV20-1 and TRBJ2-2, with 7 bases fitting TRBD1. The CDR3 is 14 amino acids. Germline V gene data show CDR1 as DFQATT and CDR2 as SNEGSKA (reference sequence). Trimming cost V 2 bases and J 7 bases; bases outside gene matches: 7.

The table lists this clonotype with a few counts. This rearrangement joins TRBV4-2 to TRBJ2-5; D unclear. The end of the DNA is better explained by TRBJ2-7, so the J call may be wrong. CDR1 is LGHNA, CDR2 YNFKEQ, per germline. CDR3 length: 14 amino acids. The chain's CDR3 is CASSQDGRVYEQYF. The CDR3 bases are TGTGCCAGCAGCCAAGACGGACGGGTATACGAGCAGTACTTC.

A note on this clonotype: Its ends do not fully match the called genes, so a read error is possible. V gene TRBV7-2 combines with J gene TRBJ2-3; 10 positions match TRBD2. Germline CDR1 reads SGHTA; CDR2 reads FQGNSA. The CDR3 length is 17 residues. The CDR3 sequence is CASSLRAGRLAGDAQYF. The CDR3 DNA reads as TGTGCCAGCAGCTTAAGAGCGGGGCGGCTAGCGGGAGATGCGCAGTATTTT.

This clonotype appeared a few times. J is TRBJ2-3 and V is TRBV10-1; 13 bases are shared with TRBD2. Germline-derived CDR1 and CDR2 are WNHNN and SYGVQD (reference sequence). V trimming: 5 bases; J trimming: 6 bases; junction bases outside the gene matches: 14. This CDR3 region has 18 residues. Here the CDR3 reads CASSFAGLAGTSGDTQYF. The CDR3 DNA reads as TGCGCCAGCAGTTTCGCGGGACTAGCGGGAACAAGCGGGGATACGCAGTATTTT.

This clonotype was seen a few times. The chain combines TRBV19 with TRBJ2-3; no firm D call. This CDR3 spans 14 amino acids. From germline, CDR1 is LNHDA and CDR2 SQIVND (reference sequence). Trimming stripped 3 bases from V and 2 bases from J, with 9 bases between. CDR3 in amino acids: CASSITVSTDTQYF. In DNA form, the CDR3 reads TGTGCCAGTAGTATTACGGTCTCCACAGATACGCAGTATTTT.

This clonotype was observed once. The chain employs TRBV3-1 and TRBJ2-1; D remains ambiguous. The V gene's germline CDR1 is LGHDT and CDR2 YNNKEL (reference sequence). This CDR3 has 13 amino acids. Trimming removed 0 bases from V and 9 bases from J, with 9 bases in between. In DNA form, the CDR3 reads TGTGCCAGCAGCCAAGAGTGGAGCTCTGAGCAGTTCTTC. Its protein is CASSQEWSSEQFF.

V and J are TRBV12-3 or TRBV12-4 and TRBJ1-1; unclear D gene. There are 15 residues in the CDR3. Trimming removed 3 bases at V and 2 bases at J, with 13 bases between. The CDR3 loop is CASSFFGDTNTEAFF. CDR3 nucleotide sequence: TGTGCCAGCAGTTTTTTCGGGGATACAAACACTGAAGCTTTCTTT.

The CDR3 sequence: CASRKPGQGAKTNEKLFF. CDR3 coding DNA: TGTGCCAGCCGAAAACCGGGACAGGGGGCAAAGACTAATGAAAAACTGTTTTTT. The chain employs TRBV6-1 and TRBJ1-4; 12 nucleotides match TRBD1. Germline V gene data show CDR1 as MNHNS and CDR2 as SASEGT. This CDR3 is 18 amino acids long. The J segment lost 2 bases and the V segment lost 8 bases, leaving 12 bases of the junction unmatched.

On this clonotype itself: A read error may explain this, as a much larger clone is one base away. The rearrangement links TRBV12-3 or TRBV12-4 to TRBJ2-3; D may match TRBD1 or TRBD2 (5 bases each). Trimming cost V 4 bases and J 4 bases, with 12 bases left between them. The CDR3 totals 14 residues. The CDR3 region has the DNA TGTGCCAGCAGTTCCACCCGGGGCGCAGATACGCAGTATTTT. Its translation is CASSSTRGADTQYF.

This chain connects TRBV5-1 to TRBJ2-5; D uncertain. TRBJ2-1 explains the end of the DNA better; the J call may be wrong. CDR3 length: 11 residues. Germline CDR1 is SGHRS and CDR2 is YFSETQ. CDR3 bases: TGCGCCAGCAGCTTGGGGGAAGAGCAGTTCTTC. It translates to CASSLGEEQFF.

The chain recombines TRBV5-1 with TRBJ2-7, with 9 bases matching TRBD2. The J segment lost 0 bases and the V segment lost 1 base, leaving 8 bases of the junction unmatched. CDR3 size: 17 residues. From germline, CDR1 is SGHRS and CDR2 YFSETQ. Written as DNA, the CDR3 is TGCGCCAGCAGCTTGTTGTCTAGCGGGGTAAGCTCCTACGAGCAGTACTTC. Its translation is CASSLLSSGVSSYEQYF.

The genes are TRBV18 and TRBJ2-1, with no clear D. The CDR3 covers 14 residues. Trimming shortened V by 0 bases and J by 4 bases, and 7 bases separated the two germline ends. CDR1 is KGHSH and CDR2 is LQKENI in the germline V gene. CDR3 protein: CASSPPFEYNEQFF. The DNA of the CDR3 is TGTGCCAGCTCACCACCATTTGAATACAATGAGCAGTTCTTC.

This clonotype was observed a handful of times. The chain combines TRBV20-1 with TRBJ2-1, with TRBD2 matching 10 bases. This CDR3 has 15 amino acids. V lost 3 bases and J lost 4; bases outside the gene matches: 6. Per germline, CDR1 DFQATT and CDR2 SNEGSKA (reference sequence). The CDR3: CSASRAGGIYNEQFF. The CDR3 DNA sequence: TGCAGTGCTAGCCGAGCGGGGGGGATTTACAATGAGCAGTTCTTC.

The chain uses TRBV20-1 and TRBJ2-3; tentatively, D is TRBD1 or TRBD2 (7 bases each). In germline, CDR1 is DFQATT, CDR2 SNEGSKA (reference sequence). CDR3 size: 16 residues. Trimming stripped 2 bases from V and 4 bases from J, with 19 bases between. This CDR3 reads CSARPTAGGRADTQYF. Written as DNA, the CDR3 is TGCAGTGCTAGACCCACCGCAGGGGGGAGGGCAGATACGCAGTATTTT.

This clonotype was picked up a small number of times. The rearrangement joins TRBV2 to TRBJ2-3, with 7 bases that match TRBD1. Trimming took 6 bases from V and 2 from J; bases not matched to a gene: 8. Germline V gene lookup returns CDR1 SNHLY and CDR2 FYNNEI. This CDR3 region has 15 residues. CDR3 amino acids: CASRSPRGSTDTQYF. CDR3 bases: TGTGCCAGCAGGAGCCCCAGGGGGTCCACAGATACGCAGTATTTT. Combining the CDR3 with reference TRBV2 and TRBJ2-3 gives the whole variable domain EPEVTQTPSHQVTQMGQEVILRCVPISNHLYFYWYRQILGQKVEFLVSFYNNEISEKSEIFDDQFSVERPDGSNFTLKIRSTKLEDSAMYFCASRSPRGSTDTQYFGPGTRLTVL.

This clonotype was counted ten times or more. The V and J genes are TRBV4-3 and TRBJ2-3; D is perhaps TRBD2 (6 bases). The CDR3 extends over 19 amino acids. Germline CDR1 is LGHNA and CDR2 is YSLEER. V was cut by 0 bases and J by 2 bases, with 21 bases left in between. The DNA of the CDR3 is TGCGCCAGCAGCCAAGATCGGGCGTTGGGGGAGGCATCCACAGATACGCAGTATTTT. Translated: CASSQDRALGEASTDTQYF.

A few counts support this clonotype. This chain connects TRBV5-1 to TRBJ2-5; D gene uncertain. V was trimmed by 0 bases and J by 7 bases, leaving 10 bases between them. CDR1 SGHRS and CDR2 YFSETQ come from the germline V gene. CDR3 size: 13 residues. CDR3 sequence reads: CASSLDSVGTQYF. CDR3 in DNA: TGCGCCAGCAGCTTGGACTCCGTGGGGACCCAGTACTTC.

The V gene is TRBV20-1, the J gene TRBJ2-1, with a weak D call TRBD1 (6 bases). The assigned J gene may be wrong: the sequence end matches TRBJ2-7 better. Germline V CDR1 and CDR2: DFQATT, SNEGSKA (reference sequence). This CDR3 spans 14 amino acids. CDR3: CSAQTGSSSYEQYF. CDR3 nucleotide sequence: TGCAGTGCTCAAACAGGGTCCTCCTCCTACGAGCAGTACTTC.

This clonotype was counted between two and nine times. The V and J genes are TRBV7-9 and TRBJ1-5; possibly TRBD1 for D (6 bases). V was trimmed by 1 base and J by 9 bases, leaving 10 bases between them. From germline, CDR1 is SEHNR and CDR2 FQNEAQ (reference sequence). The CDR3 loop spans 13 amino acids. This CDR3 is CASSLVDRWPQHF. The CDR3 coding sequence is TGTGCCAGCAGCTTAGTCGACAGGTGGCCCCAGCATTTT.

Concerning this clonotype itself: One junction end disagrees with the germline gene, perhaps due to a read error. The CDR3 DNA reads as TGTGCCAGCAGCGTAGGTAATAGCGGGAGCACGGATACGCAGTATTTT. Encoded protein: CASSVGNSGSTDTQYF. The chain has TRBV9 and TRBJ2-3, with 9 bases that match TRBD2. The germline V gene encodes CDR1 SGDLS and CDR2 YYNGEE. The CDR3 runs 16 residues.

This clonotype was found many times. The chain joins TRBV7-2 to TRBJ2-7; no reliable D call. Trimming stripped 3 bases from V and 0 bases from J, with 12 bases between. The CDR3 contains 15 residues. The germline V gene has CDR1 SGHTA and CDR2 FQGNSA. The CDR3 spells CASSFWAASSYEQYF. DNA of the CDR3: TGTGCCAGCAGCTTTTGGGCAGCGAGCTCCTACGAGCAGTACTTC.

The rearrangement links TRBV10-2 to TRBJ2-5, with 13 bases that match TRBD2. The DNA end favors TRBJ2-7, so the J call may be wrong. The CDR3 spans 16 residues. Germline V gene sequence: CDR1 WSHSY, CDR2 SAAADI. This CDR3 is CASSDGTSGEIYEQYF. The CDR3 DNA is TGCGCCAGCAGTGACGGGACTAGCGGGGAAATCTACGAGCAGTACTTC.

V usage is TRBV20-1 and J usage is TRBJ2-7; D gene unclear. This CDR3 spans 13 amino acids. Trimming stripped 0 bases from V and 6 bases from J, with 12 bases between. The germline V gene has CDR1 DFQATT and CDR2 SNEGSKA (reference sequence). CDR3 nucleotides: TGCAGTGCTAGAGATCCCGTAGGGTTCGAGCAGTACTTC. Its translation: CSARDPVGFEQYF.

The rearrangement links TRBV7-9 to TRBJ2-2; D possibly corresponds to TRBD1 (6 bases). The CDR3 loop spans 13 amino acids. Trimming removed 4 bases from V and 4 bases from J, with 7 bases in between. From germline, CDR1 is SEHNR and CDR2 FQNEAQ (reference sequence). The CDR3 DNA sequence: TGTGCCAGCAGCTGGGACACCACCGGGGAGCTGTTTTTT. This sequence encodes CASSWDTTGELFF.

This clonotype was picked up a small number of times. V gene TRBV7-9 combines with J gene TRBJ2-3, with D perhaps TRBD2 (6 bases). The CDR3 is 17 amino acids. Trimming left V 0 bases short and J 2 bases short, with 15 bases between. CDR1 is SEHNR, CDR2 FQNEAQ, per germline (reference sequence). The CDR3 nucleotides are TGTGCCAGCAGCTTAGCCGAGCTAGCGCCACACACAGATACGCAGTATTTT. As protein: CASSLAELAPHTDTQYF.